These 9 T cell receptor beta chains were all obtained from the same sample, sequenced in a study of CD8 T cell repertoires and HIV-1 epitope variants. Produced via immunoSEQ multiplex PCR; TCRdb's table is partial and in-frame only. The profile shows fewer than 4,500 clones, 70% to 75% of them singletons. These TCRs' antigens remain unknown. Material for sequencing was cultured CD8+ T cells derived from PBMCs. These receptors were taken from a male donor with HIV.

The rearrangement uses TRBV6-5 and TRBJ2-4; D remains ambiguous. This CDR3 has 14 amino acids. Germline V CDR1 and CDR2: MNHEY, SVGAGI. Trimming removed 6 bases from V and 0 bases from J, with 9 bases in between. CDR3 loop: CASSSGSAKNIQYF. The CDR3 DNA sequence: TGTGCCAGCAGCTCTGGCTCAGCCAAAAACATTCAGTACTTC.

This clone came up a few times. The rearrangement links TRBV6-1 to TRBJ1-5, with D perhaps matching TRBD1 (6 bases). Trimming removed 1 base from V and 7 bases from J, with 17 bases in between. Germline V gives CDR1 MNHNS, CDR2 SASEGT. This CDR3 has 16 residues. CDR3 DNA: TGTGCCAGCAGTGAAGACCCTCAGGGGATATTCCAGCCCCAGCATTTT. This codes for CASSEDPQGIFQPQHF.

The chain carries TRBV19 and TRBJ2-2; D gene unclear. Germline CDR1 LNHDA, CDR2 SQIVND (reference sequence). This CDR3 has 15 amino acids. Deletions cut 1 base from V and 7 bases from J, with 13 bases between. This CDR3 reads CASSIGFRGIGELFF. CDR3 nucleotides: TGTGCCAGTAGTATAGGATTTCGAGGAATCGGGGAGCTGTTTTTT.

The CDR3 bases are TGTGCCAGCAGGGATACAGGGGGCGTTCAGCCCCAGCATTTT. Translating it yields CASRDTGGVQPQHF. The V and J genes are TRBV6-6 and TRBJ1-5, with 9 bases matching TRBD1. V shed 6 bases and J 6 bases; nucleotides not matched to a gene: 6. The CDR3 contains 14 residues. Germline CDR1 reads MNHNY; CDR2 reads SVGAGI (reference sequence).

This clone was seen a handful of times. The CDR3 DNA is TGTGCCAGCAGACTTGGGATAAGTGGGGCCAACGTCCTGACTTTC. Translation gives CASRLGISGANVLTF. This chain joins TRBV5-6 and TRBJ2-6; D remains ambiguous. The CDR3 is 15 residues long. V shed 5 bases and J shed 3 bases, with 12 bases lying between them. Germline CDR1 is SGHDT and CDR2 is YYEEEE.

The chain is built from TRBV15 and TRBJ1-4; TRBD1 might be the D (5 bases). Trimming shortened V by 0 bases and J by 0 bases, and 8 bases separated the two germline ends. The CDR3 spans 16 residues. In germline, CDR1 is LNHNV, CDR2 YYDKDF (reference sequence). The CDR3 is CATSREMGATNEKLFF. The DNA of the CDR3 is TGTGCCACCAGCAGAGAAATGGGGGCAACTAATGAAAAACTGTTTTTT.

The V and J genes are TRBV5-1 and TRBJ2-6, with 8 bases aligning to TRBD1. This CDR3 is built from 17 residues. Looked up from germline, CDR1 is SGHRS and CDR2 is YFSETQ. Germline trimming cut 0 bases from V and 2 bases from J; bases unmatched to any gene: 4. The CDR3 DNA reads TGCGCCAGCAGCTTGGCCAGGGGGCGGACTGGGGCCAACGTCCTGACTTTC. Its protein product is CASSLARGRTGANVLTF.

This chain connects TRBV5-6 to TRBJ2-7; D is perhaps TRBD1 (6 bases). In germline, CDR1 is SGHDT, CDR2 YYEEEE. The V end was cut by 4 bases, the J end by 3 bases, with 8 bases between. The CDR3 loop spans 12 amino acids. The CDR3 here is CASSKDSYEQYF. DNA for the CDR3: TGTGCCAGCAGCAAGGACAGCTACGAGCAGTACTTC.

J is TRBJ2-4 and V is TRBV28, with D possibly matching TRBD1 (5 bases). Trimming shortened V by 7 bases and J by 5 bases, and 12 bases separated the two germline ends. This CDR3 has 13 residues. CDR1 MDHEN and CDR2 SYDVKM come from the germline V gene. As DNA, the CDR3 is TGTGCCAGCACTATGGACATGGAAAACATTCAGTACTTC. Amino acid sequence: CASTMDMENIQYF.